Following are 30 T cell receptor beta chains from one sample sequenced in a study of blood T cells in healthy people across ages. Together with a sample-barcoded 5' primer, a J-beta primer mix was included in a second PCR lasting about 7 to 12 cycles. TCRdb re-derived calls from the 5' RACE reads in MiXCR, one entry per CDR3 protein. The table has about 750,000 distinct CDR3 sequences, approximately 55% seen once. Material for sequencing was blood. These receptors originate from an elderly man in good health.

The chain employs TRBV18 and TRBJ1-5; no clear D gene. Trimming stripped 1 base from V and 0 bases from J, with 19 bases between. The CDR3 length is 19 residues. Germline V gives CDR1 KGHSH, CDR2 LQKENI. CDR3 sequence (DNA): TGTGCCAGCTCACCACTAGCAGTGTCCGGAAGCTATAGCAATCAGCCCCAGCATTTT. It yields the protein CASSPLAVSGSYSNQPQHF.

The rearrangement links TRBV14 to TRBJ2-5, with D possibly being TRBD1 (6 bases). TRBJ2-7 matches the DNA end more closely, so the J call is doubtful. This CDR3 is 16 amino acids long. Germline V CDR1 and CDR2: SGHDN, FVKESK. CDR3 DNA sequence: TGTGCCAGCAGCCTGGGGGCAGGGACCCTAACTTACGAGCAGTACTTC. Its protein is CASSLGAGTLTYEQYF.

The CDR3 protein is CASSYSRWISLNQPQHF. The DNA for the CDR3 is TGTGCCAGCAGTTACTCCCGCTGGATTTCGTTGAATCAGCCCCAGCATTTT. The chain has TRBV6-2 or TRBV6-3 and TRBJ1-5; no clear D gene. Trimming pared 0 bases from V and 4 bases from J, leaving 16 bases between. This CDR3 comprises 17 residues. Germline V lookup: CDR1 MNHEY, CDR2 SVGEGT.

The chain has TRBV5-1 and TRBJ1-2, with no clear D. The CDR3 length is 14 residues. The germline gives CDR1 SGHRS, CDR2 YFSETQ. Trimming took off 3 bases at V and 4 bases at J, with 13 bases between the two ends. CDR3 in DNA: TGCGCCAGCAGCTCGGAGCCGGCGGGCTATGGCTACACCTTC. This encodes CASSSEPAGYGYTF.

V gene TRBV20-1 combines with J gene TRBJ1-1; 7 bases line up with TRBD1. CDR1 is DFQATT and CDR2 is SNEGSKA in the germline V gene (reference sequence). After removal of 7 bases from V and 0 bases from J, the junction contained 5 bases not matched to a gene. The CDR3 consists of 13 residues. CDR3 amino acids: CSGKGQLNTEAFF. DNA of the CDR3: TGCAGTGGGAAGGGACAGTTGAACACTGAAGCTTTCTTT.

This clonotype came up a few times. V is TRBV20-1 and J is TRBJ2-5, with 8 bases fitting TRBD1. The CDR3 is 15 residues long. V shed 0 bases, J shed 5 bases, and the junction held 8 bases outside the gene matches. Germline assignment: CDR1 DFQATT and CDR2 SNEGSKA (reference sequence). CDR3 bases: TGCAGTGCTAGAGACTACAGGCGACAGGGGGAGACCCAGTACTTC. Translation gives CSARDYRRQGETQYF.

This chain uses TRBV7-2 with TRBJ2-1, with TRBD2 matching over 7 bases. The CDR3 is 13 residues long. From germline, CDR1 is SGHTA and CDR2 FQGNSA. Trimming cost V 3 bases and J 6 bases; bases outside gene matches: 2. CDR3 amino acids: CASSFRGVNEQFF. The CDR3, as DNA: TGTGCCAGCAGCTTTCGGGGGGTCAATGAGCAGTTCTTC.

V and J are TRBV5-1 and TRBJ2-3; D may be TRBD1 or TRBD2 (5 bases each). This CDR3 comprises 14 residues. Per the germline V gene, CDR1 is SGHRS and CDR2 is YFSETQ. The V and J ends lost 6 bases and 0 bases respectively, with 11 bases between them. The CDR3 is CASTRDGSTDTQYF. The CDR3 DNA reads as TGCGCCAGCACCCGGGACGGGAGCACAGATACGCAGTATTTT.

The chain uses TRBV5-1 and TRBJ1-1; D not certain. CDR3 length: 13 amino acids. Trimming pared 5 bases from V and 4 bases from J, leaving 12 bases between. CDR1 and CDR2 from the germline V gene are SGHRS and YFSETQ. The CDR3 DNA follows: TGCGCCAGCAGGGTGAAAAGCAGCACTGAAGCTTTCTTT. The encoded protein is CASRVKSSTEAFF.

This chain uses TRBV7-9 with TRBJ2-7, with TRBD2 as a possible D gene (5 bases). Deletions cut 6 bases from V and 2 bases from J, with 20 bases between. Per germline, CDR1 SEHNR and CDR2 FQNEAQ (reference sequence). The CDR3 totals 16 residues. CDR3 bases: TGTGCCAGCAGTTCTCTGCTACCGGGAACCACCTACGAGCAGTACTTC. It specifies CASSSLLPGTTYEQYF.

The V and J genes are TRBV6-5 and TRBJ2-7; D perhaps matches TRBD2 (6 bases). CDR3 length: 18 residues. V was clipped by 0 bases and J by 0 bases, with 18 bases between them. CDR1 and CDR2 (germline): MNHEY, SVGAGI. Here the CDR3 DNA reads TGTGCCAGCAGTTACTCGACGGGAGAGGGGCGAAACTCCTACGAGCAGTACTTC. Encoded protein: CASSYSTGEGRNSYEQYF.

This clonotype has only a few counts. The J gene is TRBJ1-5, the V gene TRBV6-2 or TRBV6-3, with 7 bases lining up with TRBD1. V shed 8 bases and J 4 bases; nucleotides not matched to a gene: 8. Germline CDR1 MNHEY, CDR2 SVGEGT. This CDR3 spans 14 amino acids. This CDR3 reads CASSKDRYNQPQHF. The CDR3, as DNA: TGTGCCAGCTCCAAGGACAGGTATAATCAGCCCCAGCATTTT.

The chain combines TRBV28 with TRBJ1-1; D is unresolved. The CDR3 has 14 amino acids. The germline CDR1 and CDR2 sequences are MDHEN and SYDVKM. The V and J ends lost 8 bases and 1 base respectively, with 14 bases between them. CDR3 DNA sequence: TGTGCCAGCCGCCCGCGGCAGCCGAACACTGAAGCTTTCTTT. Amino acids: CASRPRQPNTEAFF.

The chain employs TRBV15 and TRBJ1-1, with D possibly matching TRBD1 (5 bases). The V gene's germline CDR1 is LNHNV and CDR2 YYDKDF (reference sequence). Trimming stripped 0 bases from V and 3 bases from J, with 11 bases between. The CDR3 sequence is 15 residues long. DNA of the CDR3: TGTGCCACCAGCAGAGATTGGGGCAGAGACACTGAAGCTTTCTTT. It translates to CATSRDWGRDTEAFF.

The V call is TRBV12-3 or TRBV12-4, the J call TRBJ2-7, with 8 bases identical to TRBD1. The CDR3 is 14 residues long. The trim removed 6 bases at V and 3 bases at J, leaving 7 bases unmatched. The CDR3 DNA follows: TGTGCCAGCAGCGACTGGACAGGGAACTACGAGCAGTACTTC. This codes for CASSDWTGNYEQYF.

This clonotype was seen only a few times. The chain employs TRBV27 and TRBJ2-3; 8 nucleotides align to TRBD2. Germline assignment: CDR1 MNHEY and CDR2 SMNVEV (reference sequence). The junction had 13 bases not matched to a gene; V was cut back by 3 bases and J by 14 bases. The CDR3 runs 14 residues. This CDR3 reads CASSFLTSDRYAYF. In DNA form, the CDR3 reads TGTGCCAGCAGTTTTTTGACTAGCGACAGATACGCGTATTTT.

CDR3 loop: CSVEDRGRIAKNIQYF. The CDR3, as DNA: TGCAGCGTTGAAGATAGAGGTCGTATAGCCAAAAACATTCAGTACTTC. J is TRBJ2-4 and V is TRBV29-1; D uncertain. This CDR3 is built from 16 residues. The ends were cut back, 0 bases at V and 0 bases at J, with 12 bases in the middle. CDR1 is SQVTM and CDR2 is ANQGSEA in the germline V gene.

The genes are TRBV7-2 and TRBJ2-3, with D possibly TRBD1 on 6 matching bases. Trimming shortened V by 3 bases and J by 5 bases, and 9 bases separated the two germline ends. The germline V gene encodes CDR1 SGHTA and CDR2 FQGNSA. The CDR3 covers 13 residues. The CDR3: CASSFSQGDTQYF. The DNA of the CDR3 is TGTGCCAGCAGCTTCTCACAGGGAGATACGCAGTATTTT.

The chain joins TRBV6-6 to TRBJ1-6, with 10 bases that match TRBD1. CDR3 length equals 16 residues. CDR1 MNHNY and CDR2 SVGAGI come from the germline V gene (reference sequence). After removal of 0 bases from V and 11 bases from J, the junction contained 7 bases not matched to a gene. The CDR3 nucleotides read TGTGCCAGCAGTTACTCGGGACAGGGGACCTTGGCACCCCTCCACTTT. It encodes CASSYSGQGTLAPLHF.

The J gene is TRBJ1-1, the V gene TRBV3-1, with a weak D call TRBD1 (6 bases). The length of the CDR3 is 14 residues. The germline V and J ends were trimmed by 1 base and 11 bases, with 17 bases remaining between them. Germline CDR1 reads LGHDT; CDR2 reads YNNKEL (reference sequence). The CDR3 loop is CASSQADRFAGAFF. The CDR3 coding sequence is TGTGCCAGCAGCCAAGCTGACAGGTTCGCCGGCGCTTTCTTT. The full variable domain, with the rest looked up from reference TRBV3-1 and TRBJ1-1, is DTAVSQTPKYLVTQMGNDKSIKCEQNLGHDTMYWYKQDSKKFLKIMFSYNNKELIINETVPNRFSPKSPDKAHLNLHINSLELGDSAVYFCASSQADRFAGAFFGQGTRLTVV.

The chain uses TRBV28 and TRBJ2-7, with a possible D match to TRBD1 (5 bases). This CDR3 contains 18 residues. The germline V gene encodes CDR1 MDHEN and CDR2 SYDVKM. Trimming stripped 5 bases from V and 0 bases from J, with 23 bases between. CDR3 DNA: TGTGCCAGCAGTGATTCCCCGGCCCTAGGGGCCCTCTCCTACGAGCAGTACTTC. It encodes CASSDSPALGALSYEQYF.

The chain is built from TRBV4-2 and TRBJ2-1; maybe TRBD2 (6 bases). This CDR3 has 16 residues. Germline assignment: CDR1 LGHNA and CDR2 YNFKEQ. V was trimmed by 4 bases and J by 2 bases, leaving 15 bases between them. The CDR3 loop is CASSPGRGSAYNEQFF. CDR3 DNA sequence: TGTGCCAGCAGCCCCGGACGGGGGAGCGCCTACAATGAGCAGTTCTTC.

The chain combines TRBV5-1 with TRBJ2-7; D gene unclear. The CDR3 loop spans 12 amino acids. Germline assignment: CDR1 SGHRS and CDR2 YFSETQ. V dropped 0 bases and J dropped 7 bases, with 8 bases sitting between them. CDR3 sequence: CASSLAYNEQYF. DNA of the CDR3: TGCGCCAGCAGCTTGGCCTACAATGAGCAGTACTTC.

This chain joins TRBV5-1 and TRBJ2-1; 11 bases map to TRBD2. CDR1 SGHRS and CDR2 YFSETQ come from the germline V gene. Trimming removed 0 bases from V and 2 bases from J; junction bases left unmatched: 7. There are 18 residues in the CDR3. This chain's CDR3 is CASSLALAGGRTYNEQFF. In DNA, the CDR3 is TGCGCCAGCAGCTTGGCCCTAGCGGGAGGTAGAACCTACAATGAGCAGTTCTTC. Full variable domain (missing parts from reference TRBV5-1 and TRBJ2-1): KAGVTQTPRYLIKTRGQQVTLSCSPISGHRSVSWYQQTPGQGLQFLFEYFSETQRNKGNFPGRFSGRQFSNSRSEMNVSTLELGDSALYLCASSLALAGGRTYNEQFFGPGTRLTVL.

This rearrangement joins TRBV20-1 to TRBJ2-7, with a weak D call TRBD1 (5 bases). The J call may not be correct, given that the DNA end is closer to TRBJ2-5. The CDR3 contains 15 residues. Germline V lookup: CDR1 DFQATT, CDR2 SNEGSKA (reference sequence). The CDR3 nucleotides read TGCAGTGCTAGAGATCCGACAGTCAATAGCGAGACCCAGTACTTC. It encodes CSARDPTVNSETQYF.

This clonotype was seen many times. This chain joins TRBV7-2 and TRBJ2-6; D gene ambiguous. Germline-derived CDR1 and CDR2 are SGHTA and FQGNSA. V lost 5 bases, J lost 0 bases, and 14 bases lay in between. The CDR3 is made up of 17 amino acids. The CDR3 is CASSARGRTSGANVLTF. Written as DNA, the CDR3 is TGTGCCAGCAGCGCAAGAGGACGGACCTCTGGGGCCAACGTCCTGACTTTC.

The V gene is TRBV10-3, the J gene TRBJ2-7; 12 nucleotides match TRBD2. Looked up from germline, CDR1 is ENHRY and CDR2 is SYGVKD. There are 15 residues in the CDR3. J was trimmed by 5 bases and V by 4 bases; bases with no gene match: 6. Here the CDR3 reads CAISVLAGGPDEQYF. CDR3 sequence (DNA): TGTGCCATCAGTGTGCTAGCGGGAGGGCCGGACGAGCAGTACTTC.

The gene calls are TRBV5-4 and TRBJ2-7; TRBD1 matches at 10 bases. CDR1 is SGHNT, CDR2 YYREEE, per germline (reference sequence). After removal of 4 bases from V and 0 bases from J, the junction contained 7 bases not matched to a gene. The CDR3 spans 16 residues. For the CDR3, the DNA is TGTGCCAGCAGCCAAGCCGGGACAGGGGTCTCCTACGAGCAGTACTTC. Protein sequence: CASSQAGTGVSYEQYF.

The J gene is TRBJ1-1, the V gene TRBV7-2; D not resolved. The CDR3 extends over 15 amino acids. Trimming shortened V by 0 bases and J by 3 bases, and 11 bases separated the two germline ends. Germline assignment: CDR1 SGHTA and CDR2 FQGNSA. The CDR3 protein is CASSLAQPQYTEAFF. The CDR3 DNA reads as TGTGCCAGCAGCTTAGCGCAGCCCCAGTACACTGAAGCTTTCTTT.

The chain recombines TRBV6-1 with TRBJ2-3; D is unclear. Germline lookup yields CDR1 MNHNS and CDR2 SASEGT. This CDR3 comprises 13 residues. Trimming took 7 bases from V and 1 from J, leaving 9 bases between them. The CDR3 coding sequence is TGTGCCAGCATCGAGCCGGGCACAGATACGCAGTATTTT. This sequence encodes CASIEPGTDTQYF.